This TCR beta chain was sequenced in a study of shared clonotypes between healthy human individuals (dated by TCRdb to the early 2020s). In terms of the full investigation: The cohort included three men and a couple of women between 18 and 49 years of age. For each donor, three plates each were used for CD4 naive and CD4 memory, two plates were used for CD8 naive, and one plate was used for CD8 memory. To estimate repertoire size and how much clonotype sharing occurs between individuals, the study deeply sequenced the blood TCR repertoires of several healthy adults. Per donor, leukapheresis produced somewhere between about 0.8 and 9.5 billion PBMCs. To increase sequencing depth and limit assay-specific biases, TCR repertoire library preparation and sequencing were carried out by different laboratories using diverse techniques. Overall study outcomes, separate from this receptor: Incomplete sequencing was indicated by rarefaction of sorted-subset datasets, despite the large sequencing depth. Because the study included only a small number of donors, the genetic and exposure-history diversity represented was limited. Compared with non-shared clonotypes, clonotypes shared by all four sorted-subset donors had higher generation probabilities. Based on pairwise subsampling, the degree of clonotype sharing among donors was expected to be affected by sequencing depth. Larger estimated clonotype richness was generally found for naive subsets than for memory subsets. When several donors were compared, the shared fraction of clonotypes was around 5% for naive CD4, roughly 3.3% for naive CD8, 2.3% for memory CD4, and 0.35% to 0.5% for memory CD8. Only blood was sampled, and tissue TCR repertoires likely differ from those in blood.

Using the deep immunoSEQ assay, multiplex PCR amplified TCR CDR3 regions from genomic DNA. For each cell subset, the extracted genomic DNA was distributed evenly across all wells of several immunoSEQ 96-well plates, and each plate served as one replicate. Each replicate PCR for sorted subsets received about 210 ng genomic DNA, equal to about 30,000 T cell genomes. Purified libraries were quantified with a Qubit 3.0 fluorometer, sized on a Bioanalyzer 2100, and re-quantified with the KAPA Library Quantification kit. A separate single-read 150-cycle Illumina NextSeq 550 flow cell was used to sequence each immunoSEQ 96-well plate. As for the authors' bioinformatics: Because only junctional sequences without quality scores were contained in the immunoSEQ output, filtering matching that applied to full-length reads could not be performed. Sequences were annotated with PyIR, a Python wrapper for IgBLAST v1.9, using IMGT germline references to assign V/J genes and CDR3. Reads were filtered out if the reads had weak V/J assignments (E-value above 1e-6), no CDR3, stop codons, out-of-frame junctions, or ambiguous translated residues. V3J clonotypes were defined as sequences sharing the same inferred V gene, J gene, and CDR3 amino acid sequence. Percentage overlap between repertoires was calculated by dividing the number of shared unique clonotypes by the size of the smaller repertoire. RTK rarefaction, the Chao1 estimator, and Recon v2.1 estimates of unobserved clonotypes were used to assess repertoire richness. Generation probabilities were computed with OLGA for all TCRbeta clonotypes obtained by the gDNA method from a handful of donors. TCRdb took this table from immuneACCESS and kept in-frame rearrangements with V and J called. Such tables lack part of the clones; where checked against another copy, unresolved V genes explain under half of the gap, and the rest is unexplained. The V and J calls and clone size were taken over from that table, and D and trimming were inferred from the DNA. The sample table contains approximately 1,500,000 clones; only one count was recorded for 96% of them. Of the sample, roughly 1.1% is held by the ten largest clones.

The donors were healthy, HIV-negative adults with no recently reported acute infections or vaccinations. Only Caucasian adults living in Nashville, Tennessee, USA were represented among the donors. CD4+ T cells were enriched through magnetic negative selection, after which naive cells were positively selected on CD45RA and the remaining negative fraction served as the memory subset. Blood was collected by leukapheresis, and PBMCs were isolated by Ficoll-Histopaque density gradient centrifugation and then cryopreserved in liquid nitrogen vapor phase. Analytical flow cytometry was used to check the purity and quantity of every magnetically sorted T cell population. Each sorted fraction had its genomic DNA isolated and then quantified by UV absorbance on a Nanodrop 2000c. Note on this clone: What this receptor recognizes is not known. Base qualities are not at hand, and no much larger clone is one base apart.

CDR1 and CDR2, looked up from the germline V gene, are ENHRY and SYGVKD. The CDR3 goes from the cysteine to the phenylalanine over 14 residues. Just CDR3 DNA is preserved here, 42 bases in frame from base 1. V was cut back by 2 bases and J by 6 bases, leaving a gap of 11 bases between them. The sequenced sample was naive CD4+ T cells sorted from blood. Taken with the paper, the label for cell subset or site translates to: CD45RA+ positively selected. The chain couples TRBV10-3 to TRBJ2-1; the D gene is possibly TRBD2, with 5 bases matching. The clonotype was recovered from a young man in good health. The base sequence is TGTGCCATCAGTGAGCGGGGTCAGCGCAATGAGCAGTTCTTC. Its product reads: CAISERGQRNEQFF.